This T cell receptor beta chain was recovered during a study of cytomegalovirus exposure and HLA in healthy donors. Findings and limits, study-wide: Per a later analysis, roughly 17,000 TCR beta sequences showed association with HLA alleles at 0.05 false discovery rate. When a later analysis was performed, an Asian-associated ancestry cluster reportedly had fewer N-insertions than the roughly 690-donor mean.

Concerning this clone: The antigen is unknown.

60 Vbeta and 13 Jbeta primers were used in PCR. As handled by the study authors: A later analysis counted 80 million or so unique TCR beta chains, about 11 million shared. The assay was immunoSEQ multiplex PCR, and TCRdb's table has in-frame clones only and misses some. Clonal size and the V and J genes are those of that table, whereas D and trimming came from the DNA. The table lists 150,000 to 160,000 clones, 85% of them singletons, with less than 2.5% in the top ten. In germline, CDR1 is LNHNV, CDR2 YYDKDF (reference sequence). J gave up 6 bases and V 1 base, and 15 bases lay outside the gene matches. There are 18 residues in the CDR3.

The gene calls are TRBV15 and TRBJ2-1, with 7 positions matching TRBD2. The clonotype was recovered from a woman younger than 35 in good health and CMV-seronegative. The source material was PBMCs. This CDR3 is CATSRVRAAGPPVNEQFF. The DNA of the CDR3 is TGTGCCACCAGCAGAGTTCGGGCAGCGGGGCCCCCGGTCAATGAGCAGTTCTTC.